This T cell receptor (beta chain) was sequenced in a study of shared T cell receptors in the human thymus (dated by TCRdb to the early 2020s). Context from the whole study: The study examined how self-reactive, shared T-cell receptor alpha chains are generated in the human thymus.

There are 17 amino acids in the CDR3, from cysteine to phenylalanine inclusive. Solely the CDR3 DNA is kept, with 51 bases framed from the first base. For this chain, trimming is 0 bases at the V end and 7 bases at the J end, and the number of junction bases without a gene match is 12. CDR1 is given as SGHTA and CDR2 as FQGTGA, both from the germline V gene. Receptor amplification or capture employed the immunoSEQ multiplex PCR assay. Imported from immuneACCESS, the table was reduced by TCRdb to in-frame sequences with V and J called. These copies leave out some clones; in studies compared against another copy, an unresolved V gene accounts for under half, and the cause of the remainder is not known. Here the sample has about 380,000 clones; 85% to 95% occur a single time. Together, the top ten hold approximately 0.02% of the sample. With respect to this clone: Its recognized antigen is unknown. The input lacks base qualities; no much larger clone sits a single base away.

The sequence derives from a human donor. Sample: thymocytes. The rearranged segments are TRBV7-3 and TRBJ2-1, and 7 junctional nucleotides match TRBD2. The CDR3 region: CASSLTAGAPLRNEQFF. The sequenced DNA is TGTGCCAGCAGCTTAACGGCGGGAGCCCCGCTTAGGAATGAGCAGTTCTTC.